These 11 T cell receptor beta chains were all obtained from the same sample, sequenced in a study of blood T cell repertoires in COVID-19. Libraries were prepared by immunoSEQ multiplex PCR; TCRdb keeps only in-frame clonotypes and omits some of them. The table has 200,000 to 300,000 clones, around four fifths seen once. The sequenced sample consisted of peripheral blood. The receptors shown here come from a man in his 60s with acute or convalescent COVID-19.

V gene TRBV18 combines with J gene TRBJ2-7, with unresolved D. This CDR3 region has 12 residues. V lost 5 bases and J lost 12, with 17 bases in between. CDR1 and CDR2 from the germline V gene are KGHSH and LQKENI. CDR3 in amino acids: CASSSDRDSGYF. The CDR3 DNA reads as TGTGCCAGCTCATCCGATAGAGACTCCGGGTACTTC.

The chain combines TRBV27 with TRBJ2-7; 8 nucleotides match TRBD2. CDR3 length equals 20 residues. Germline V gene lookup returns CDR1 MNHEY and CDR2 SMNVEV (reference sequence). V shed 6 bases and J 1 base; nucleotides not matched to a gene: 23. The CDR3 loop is CASSKQQGTSGELWSYEQYF. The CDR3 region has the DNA TGTGCCAGCAGCAAACAACAGGGCACTAGCGGAGAGCTTTGGTCCTACGAGCAGTACTTC.

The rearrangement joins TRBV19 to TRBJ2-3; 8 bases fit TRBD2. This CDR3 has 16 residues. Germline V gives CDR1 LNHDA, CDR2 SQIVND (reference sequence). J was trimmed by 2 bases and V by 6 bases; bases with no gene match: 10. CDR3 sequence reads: CASRTGTSGTTDTQYF. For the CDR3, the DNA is TGTGCCAGTAGGACTGGGACTAGTGGAACCACAGATACGCAGTATTTT.

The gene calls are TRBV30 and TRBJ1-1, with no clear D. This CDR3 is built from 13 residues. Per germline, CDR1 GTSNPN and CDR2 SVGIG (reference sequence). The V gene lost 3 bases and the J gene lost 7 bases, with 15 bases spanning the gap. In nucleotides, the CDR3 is TGTGCCTGGAGCTCCGGGGTCACCAATGAAGCTTTCTTT. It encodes CAWSSGVTNEAFF. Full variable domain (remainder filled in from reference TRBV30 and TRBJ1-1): SQTIHQWPATLVQPVGSPLSLECTVEGTSNPNLYWYRQAAGRGLQLLFYSVGIGQISSEVPQNLSASRPQDRQFILSSKKLLLSDSGFYLCAWSSGVTNEAFFGQGTRLTVV.

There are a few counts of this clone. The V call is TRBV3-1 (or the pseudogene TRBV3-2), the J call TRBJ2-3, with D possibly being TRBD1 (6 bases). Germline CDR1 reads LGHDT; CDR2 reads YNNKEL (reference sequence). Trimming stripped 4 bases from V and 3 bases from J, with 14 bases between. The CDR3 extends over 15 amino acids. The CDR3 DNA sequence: TGTGCCAGCAGCCCCGACTACAGGGTGACAGATACGCAGTATTTT. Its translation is CASSPDYRVTDTQYF.

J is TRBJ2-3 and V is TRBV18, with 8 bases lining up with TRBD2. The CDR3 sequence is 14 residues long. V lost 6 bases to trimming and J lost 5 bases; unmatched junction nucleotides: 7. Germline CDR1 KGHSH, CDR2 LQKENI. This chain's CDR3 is CASSTNGGEDTQYF. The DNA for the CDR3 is TGTGCCAGCTCCACGAACGGGGGGGAAGATACGCAGTATTTT.

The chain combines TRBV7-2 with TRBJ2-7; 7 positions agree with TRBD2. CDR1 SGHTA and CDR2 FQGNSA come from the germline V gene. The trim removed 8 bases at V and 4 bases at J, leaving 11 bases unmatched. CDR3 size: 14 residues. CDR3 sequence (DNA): TGTGCCAGCGAGGAGGGAGGGCCCCCATACGAGCAGTACTTC. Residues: CASEEGGPPYEQYF.

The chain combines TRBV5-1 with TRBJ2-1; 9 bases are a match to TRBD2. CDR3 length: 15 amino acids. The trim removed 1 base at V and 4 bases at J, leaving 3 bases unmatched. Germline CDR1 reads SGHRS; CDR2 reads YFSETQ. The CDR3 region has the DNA TGCGCCAGCAGCTTGACGACTAGCGGTTACAATGAGCAGTTCTTC. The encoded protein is CASSLTTSGYNEQFF.

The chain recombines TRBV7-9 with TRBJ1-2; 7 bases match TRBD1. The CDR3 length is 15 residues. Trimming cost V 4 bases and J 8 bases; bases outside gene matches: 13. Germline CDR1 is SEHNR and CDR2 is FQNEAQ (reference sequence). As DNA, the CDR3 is TGTGCCAGCAGCTCGACGGGACAGAGATGGGACGGCTACACCTTC. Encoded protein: CASSSTGQRWDGYTF.

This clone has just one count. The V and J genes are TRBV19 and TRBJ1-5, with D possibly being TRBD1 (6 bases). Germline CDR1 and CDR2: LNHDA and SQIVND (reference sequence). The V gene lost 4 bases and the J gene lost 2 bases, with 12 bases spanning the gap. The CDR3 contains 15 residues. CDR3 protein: CASSRQAGGNQPQHF. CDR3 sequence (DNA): TGTGCCAGTAGTAGACAGGCCGGGGGCAATCAGCCCCAGCATTTT. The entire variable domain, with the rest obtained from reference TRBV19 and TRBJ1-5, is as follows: DGGITQSPKYLFRKEGQNVTLSCEQNLNHDAMYWYRQDPGQGLRLIYYSQIVNDFQKGDIAEGYSVSREKKESFPLTVTSAQKNPTAFYLCASSRQAGGNQPQHFGDGTRLSIL.

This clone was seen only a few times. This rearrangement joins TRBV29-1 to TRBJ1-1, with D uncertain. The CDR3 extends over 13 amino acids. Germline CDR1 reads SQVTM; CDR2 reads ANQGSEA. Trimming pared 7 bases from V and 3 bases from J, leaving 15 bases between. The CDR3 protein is CSARLSRDTEAFF. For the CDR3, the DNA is TGCAGCGCCCGACTGTCGCGGGACACTGAAGCTTTCTTT.